At least ten counts were recorded for the clone carrying this T cell receptor (beta chain). Its antigen is not identified. The sample is drawn from a study of T cells in Graves' hyperthyroidism and ophthalmopathy. The CDR3 length is 15 residues. J was trimmed by 3 bases and V by 7 bases; bases with no gene match: 9. Germline V gene lookup returns CDR1 SNHLY and CDR2 FYNNEI. Study conclusions and caveats: In the blood, most expanded thyroid clonotypes above 0.001 appeared as well.

Authors of the study amplified TCR beta CDR3 regions from RNA transcripts. The HTBI primer set was used in a first-round RT-PCR of the TCR CDR3. TCRdb reprocessed the multiplex PCR reads via MiXCR and lists one record per CDR3 protein. The repertoire consists of approximately 300,000 distinct CDR3 sequences, with 15% to 20% occurring once and the leading ten covering over 50%. The V call is TRBV2, the J call TRBJ2-7, with 10 bases lining up with TRBD1. The material sequenced was blood. This receptor was identified in a woman in her sixties or seventies with Graves' ophthalmopathy. Written as DNA, the CDR3 is TGTGCCAGCACCTACGACAGGGGGCAAGGCTACGAGCAGTACTTC. This encodes CASTYDRGQGYEQYF.